This T cell receptor beta chain was recovered during a study of T cells after yellow fever vaccination. The wider study: The fractions with low cell numbers were processed using SMART-Seq v4 Ultra Low Input.

Using its own MiXCR run on the 5' RACE reads, TCRdb lists one record per CDR3 protein. The data contain 600,000 to 750,000 distinct CDR3 sequences, approximately 13% of them singletons. This clonotype was counted a few times. Its antigen is unknown. This CDR3 spans 16 amino acids. J lost 2 bases, V lost 2 bases, and 9 bases had no gene match. Germline V CDR1 and CDR2: SGHRS, YFSETQ. The study, taken as a whole, reports: Bulk-population clonotypes that are abundant could appear as contaminants in FACS-sorted repertoires. The secondary response was weaker but peaked faster, day 5 versus 15.

This sequence originates from a man aged 25-40 years who received the YFV17D yellow fever vaccine. The V gene is TRBV5-1, the J gene TRBJ2-5, with 7 positions matching TRBD2. The sample was PBMCs, taken on the day of the yellow fever booster vaccination. CDR3 in DNA: TGCGCCAGCAGCTTTACTCTGGGCGGGGGTCAAGAGACCCAGTACTTC. Amino acid sequence: CASSFTLGGGQETQYF.